This T cell receptor beta chain is from a study of cytomegalovirus exposure and HLA in healthy donors. Study as a whole: In an early release, HLA-typed donors contributed some 80 million unique TCR sequences.

Points from the study as a whole: As was reported, the HLA-A and HLA-B alleles of most subjects were accurately predicted from TCR beta sequences. For presence/absence analyses, sequencing depth was assumed to be roughly uniform across donors. Equally common other TCR beta chains were less clonally expanded than HLA-associated ones, a later analysis found.

Note on this clone: The target antigen is unknown.

The study ran its PCR with 60 Vbeta and 13 Jbeta primers. Clones were sequenced by immunoSEQ multiplex PCR, and TCRdb holds only the in-frame ones, with some missing. This sample has around 130,000 clones; around 75% occur once, and the top ten carry approximately 3%. V lost 1 base, J lost 6 bases, and 11 bases lay in between. Germline V gene data show CDR1 as SGHDT and CDR2 as YYEEEE. This CDR3 is built from 13 residues. This sequence joins TRBV5-6 and TRBJ2-7; D is possibly TRBD2 (5 bases). What was sequenced was PBMCs. This clonotype was obtained from a woman aged 40 to 50 in good health and CMV-seropositive. CDR3 sequence (DNA): TGTGCCAGCAGCTTGACTAGAACTGGCGAGCAGTACTTC. This encodes CASSLTRTGEQYF.